At least ten counts were recorded for the clone carrying this T cell receptor (beta chain). Its target is unknown. This record comes from a study of T cells in Graves' hyperthyroidism and ophthalmopathy. Regarding the study as a whole: Most clonotypes expanded in thyroid above 0.001 were likewise present in blood.

It was uncontrolled infection, other autoimmune disease, pregnancy or lactation that excluded patients. Regions amplified from RNA transcripts were the TCR beta CDR3 regions. The HTBI primer set drove a first-round RT-PCR of the TCR CDR3. TCRdb re-called the multiplex PCR reads with MiXCR, one entry per CDR3 protein. The sample lists 150,000 to 200,000 distinct CDR3 sequences, 15% to 20% occurring once. The TCR originated in a woman in her fifties or sixties with Graves' hyperthyroidism. Sequenced sample: blood.

The CDR3 is CASSYAGGDSYEQYF. The CDR3 DNA is TGTGCCAGCAGTTATGCAGGGGGTGACTCCTACGAGCAGTACTTC. The V and J genes are TRBV6-1 and TRBJ2-7; 7 nucleotides line up with TRBD1. Germline V gene lookup returns CDR1 MNHNS and CDR2 SASEGT. The CDR3 spans 15 residues. The junction had 7 bases not matched to a gene; V was cut back by 5 bases and J by 0 bases.